Below are 30 T cell receptor beta chains sequenced from a single sample in a study of identical twins. TCRdb re-called the 5' RACE reads through MiXCR, storing one row per CDR3 protein. The sample gives hundreds of thousands of distinct CDR3 sequences, over 8.5% of which show up once; 0.98% is in the top ten. Separately, the same data were catalogued under a study of yellow fever vaccine responses in identical twins.

Sequenced material: PBMCs. These receptors were taken from a woman between 18 and 29 years old in good health.

This chain links TRBV5-1 with TRBJ2-1; 9 nucleotides agree with TRBD1. Germline V gene data show CDR1 as SGHRS and CDR2 as YFSETQ. CDR3 length: 18 residues. After removal of 2 bases from V and 3 bases from J, the junction contained 12 bases not matched to a gene. In nucleotides, the CDR3 is TGCGCCAGCAGCTTCAACTTTCCCGGGACAGGGTTCTACAATGAGCAGTTCTTC. Residues: CASSFNFPGTGFYNEQFF.

The sample holds a few counts of this clonotype. CDR3: CASSLQSTSPLHF. The CDR3 coding sequence is TGCGCCAGCAGCTTGCAGTCCACATCACCCCTCCACTTT. The chain employs TRBV5-1 and TRBJ1-6; D not certain. Germline CDR1 is SGHRS and CDR2 is YFSETQ. Deletions cut 1 base from V and 10 bases from J, with 9 bases between. The CDR3 has 13 residues.

The V call is TRBV7-2, the J call TRBJ1-2; 7 bases align to TRBD1. The germline CDR1 and CDR2 sequences are SGHTA and FQGNSA. Trimming removed 5 bases from V and 2 bases from J; junction bases left unmatched: 8. The CDR3 consists of 15 residues. The CDR3 nucleotides are TGTGCCAGCAGCCTTGACCCGGGACAGAACTATGGCTACACCTTC. This codes for CASSLDPGQNYGYTF.

The rearrangement uses TRBV29-1 and TRBJ2-1; D uncertain. Germline values: CDR1 SQVTM, CDR2 ANQGSEA. Trimming left V 4 bases short and J 9 bases short, with 4 bases between. This CDR3 contains 9 residues. In DNA form, the CDR3 reads TGCAGCGTTGCCGGTGAGCAGTTCTTC. It codes for CSVAGEQFF.

This clonotype showed up just a few times. The DNA for the CDR3 is TGCAGCGTAAAAAAGAGCGGGACCTACGAGCAGTACTTC. Residues: CSVKKSGTYEQYF. The chain recombines TRBV29-1 with TRBJ2-7; 7 bases fit TRBD2. Germline CDR1 reads SQVTM; CDR2 reads ANQGSEA. V lost 6 bases and J lost 2; bases outside the gene matches: 7. The CDR3 is made up of 13 amino acids.

The V call is TRBV6-2 or TRBV6-3, the J call TRBJ2-1; 10 positions match TRBD1. This CDR3 has 16 residues. J was trimmed by 8 bases and V by 6 bases; bases with no gene match: 13. The V gene's germline CDR1 is MNHEY and CDR2 SVGEGT. CDR3 nucleotide sequence: TGTGCCAGCAGCCTCAGGACGGGACAGGGGATCGATGAGCAGTTCTTC. It specifies CASSLRTGQGIDEQFF.

The CDR3 nucleotides read TGTGCCAGTAGTATTCTTCCGGAATCCTACAATGAGCAGTTCTTC. It specifies CASSILPESYNEQFF. This rearrangement joins TRBV19 to TRBJ2-1; no firm D call. The CDR3 extends over 15 amino acids. Germline-derived CDR1 and CDR2 are LNHDA and SQIVND (reference sequence). V was trimmed by 3 bases and J by 1 base, leaving 10 bases between them.

This clonotype was picked up many times. The rearrangement joins TRBV12-3 or TRBV12-4 to TRBJ2-5, with D maybe TRBD2 (7 bases). V lost 10 bases and J lost 5, with 17 bases in between. This CDR3 has 13 amino acids. The chain's CDR3 is CATARGAGETQYF. The DNA of the CDR3 is TGTGCCACGGCACGGGGGGCGGGGGAGACCCAGTACTTC.

This clonotype was detected many times. DNA of the CDR3: TGTGCCAGCAGCGCCGGAACAGGGCCTTACGAGCAGTACTTC. Its translation is CASSAGTGPYEQYF. This sequence joins TRBV7-9 and TRBJ2-7; TRBD1 is a possible D gene (6 bases). V was trimmed by 5 bases and J by 4 bases, leaving 15 bases between them. This CDR3 region has 14 residues. CDR1 is SEHNR and CDR2 is FQNEAQ in the germline V gene (reference sequence).

V and J are TRBV25-1 and TRBJ1-2; no clear D gene. CDR1 is MGHDK and CDR2 is SYGVNS in the germline V gene. V lost 2 bases and J lost 4, with 8 bases in between. CDR3 size: 13 residues. The CDR3 loop is CASSEGHAYGYTF. The CDR3 coding sequence is TGTGCCAGCAGTGAAGGGCATGCCTATGGCTACACCTTC.

This clonotype was found a few times. The gene calls are TRBV5-6 and TRBJ2-3; no clear D gene. V dropped 0 bases and J dropped 0 bases, with 8 bases sitting between them. This CDR3 is built from 15 residues. Germline values: CDR1 SGHDT, CDR2 YYEEEE. The CDR3 sequence is CASSLDLPSTDTQYF. The CDR3 nucleotides read TGTGCCAGCAGCTTGGACTTACCAAGCACAGATACGCAGTATTTT.

This clonotype was counted between two and nine times. The chain carries TRBV6-2 or TRBV6-3 and TRBJ2-3; a weak D match, TRBD2 (6 bases). CDR1 is MNHEY and CDR2 is SVGEGT in the germline V gene. Between the trimmed V and J ends, which lost 7 bases and 3 bases, there was a span of 20 bases. This CDR3 spans 16 amino acids. The CDR3 loop is CASTKPSGLSTDTQYF. The CDR3 DNA reads as TGTGCCAGCACCAAACCTTCGGGACTCTCGACAGATACGCAGTATTTT.

In its sample, this clonotype was seen many times. This chain links TRBV3-1 with TRBJ2-2, with 8 bases matching TRBD1. The CDR3 is 16 amino acids. The germline V gene encodes CDR1 LGHDT and CDR2 YNNKEL (reference sequence). Unmatched junction bases numbered 11, after V lost 4 bases and J lost 7 bases. Here the CDR3 DNA reads TGTGCCAGCAGCCCCCGGAGACAGGGGTTCGTCGGGGAGCTGTTTTTT. Translating it yields CASSPRRQGFVGELFF.

The chain recombines TRBV3-1 with TRBJ2-6, with 9 bases aligning to TRBD1. The V gene end was trimmed by 1 base and the J gene end by 0 bases; junction bases not matched to a gene: 13. The CDR3 is made up of 21 amino acids. Germline CDR1 is LGHDT and CDR2 is YNNKEL (reference sequence). The CDR3 DNA reads TGTGCCAGCAGCCAAGCCCGGATATTGGGACAGGGCTTCTCTGGGGCCAACGTCCTGACTTTC. Translating it yields CASSQARILGQGFSGANVLTF. The full variable domain, in which reference TRBV3-1 and TRBJ2-6 provide the parts outside the CDR3, is DTAVSQTPKYLVTQMGNDKSIKCEQNLGHDTMYWYKQDSKKFLKIMFSYNNKELIINETVPNRFSPKSPDKAHLNLHINSLELGDSAVYFCASSQARILGQGFSGANVLTFGAGSRLTVL.

This clonotype was recorded a few times. CDR3 DNA sequence: TGTGCCCCATGGGGGAAAATCCTCCCCTACGAGCAGTACTTC. Translation: CAPWGKILPYEQYF. The chain joins TRBV12-3 or TRBV12-4 to TRBJ2-7; either TRBD1 or TRBD2 may fit D (5 bases each). Trimming took 11 bases from V and 2 from J, leaving 19 bases between them. The CDR3 loop spans 14 amino acids.

This clonotype was recorded a few times. V is TRBV7-2 and J is TRBJ2-1; perhaps D is TRBD1 or TRBD2 (5 bases each). The germline V gene encodes CDR1 SGHTA and CDR2 FQGNSA. This CDR3 is 15 amino acids long. The V end lost 7 bases, the J end lost 1 base, and 14 bases lay between the germline ends. CDR3 DNA sequence: TGTGCCAGCACTATCCCGGGGACGTCCTACAATGAGCAGTTCTTC. Its translation: CASTIPGTSYNEQFF.

The chain joins TRBV7-2 to TRBJ2-6; 8 bases are a match to TRBD1. The J segment lost 2 bases and the V segment lost 1 base, leaving 1 base of the junction unmatched. Per the germline V gene, CDR1 is SGHTA and CDR2 is FQGNSA. The CDR3 runs 16 residues. The CDR3 nucleotides are TGTGCCAGCAGCTTAGTGACAGGGGCTGGGGCCAACGTCCTGACTTTC. As protein: CASSLVTGAGANVLTF.

The chain links TRBV4-3 to TRBJ2-7; D not certain. Trimming removed 1 base at V and 3 bases at J, with 10 bases between. The germline CDR1 and CDR2 sequences are LGHNA and YSLEER. The CDR3 spans 14 residues. The CDR3 sequence is CASSQGTVNYEQYF. The DNA for the CDR3 is TGCGCCAGCAGCCAAGGGACCGTTAACTACGAGCAGTACTTC.

The rearrangement joins TRBV5-5 to TRBJ2-1; 8 nucleotides agree with TRBD2. Germline CDR1 is SGHKS and CDR2 is YYEKEE (reference sequence). The trim removed 2 bases at V and 3 bases at J, leaving 4 bases unmatched. The CDR3 extends over 15 amino acids. The CDR3 DNA reads as TGTGCCAGCAGCTTAGCGGGGGCCTACTACAATGAGCAGTTCTTC. It is translated as CASSLAGAYYNEQFF.

This clonotype appeared a few times. The chain couples TRBV12-3 or TRBV12-4 to TRBJ2-2; 10 bases agree with TRBD1. The trim removed 7 bases at V and 7 bases at J, leaving 6 bases unmatched. This CDR3 region has 14 residues. The CDR3 nucleotides read TGTGCCAGCACCGAGACAGGGGGCCACGGGGAGCTGTTTTTT. As protein: CASTETGGHGELFF.

This clonotype was found a few times. The rearrangement joins TRBV5-1 to TRBJ2-1; possibly TRBD1 or TRBD2 for D (6 bases each). The CDR3 is 17 residues long. V was cut by 4 bases and J by 6 bases, with 23 bases left in between. The germline V gene has CDR1 SGHRS and CDR2 YFSETQ. The CDR3 region is CASSLELYRVGGNEQFF. As DNA, the CDR3 is TGCGCCAGCAGCCTGGAGTTATACAGGGTGGGAGGCAATGAGCAGTTCTTC.

The chain links TRBV27 to TRBJ2-7, with D perhaps assigned TRBD1 or TRBD2 (6 bases each). V lost 6 bases, J lost 6 bases, and 18 bases lay in between. CDR1 is MNHEY, CDR2 SMNVEV, per germline (reference sequence). The CDR3 has 14 residues. CDR3 protein: CASRGRGQGGEQYF. The CDR3 bases are TGTGCCAGCAGGGGCCGGGGGCAGGGCGGCGAGCAGTACTTC.

This clonotype was seen only a few times. V and J are TRBV7-9 and TRBJ2-7; either TRBD1 or TRBD2 may fit D (5 bases each). Germline-derived CDR1 and CDR2 are SEHNR and FQNEAQ (reference sequence). V was pared by 3 bases and J by 5 bases, with 11 bases between. This CDR3 is built from 13 residues. CDR3 protein: CASSFGALDEQYF. For the CDR3, the DNA is TGTGCCAGCAGCTTCGGGGCTTTGGACGAGCAGTACTTC.

This clonotype came up many times. The chain uses TRBV7-2 and TRBJ2-1; the match to TRBD2 covers 9 bases. This CDR3 contains 17 residues. J lost 1 base, V lost 4 bases, and 8 bases had no gene match. Per the germline V gene, CDR1 is SGHTA and CDR2 is FQGNSA. In DNA, the CDR3 is TGTGCCAGCAGCTCGGCAAGCGGGGGGAGGTCCTACAATGAGCAGTTCTTC. Translation gives CASSSASGGRSYNEQFF.

In its sample, this clonotype was seen many times. The chain couples TRBV28 to TRBJ2-1, with TRBD2 as a possible D gene (6 bases). V lost 8 bases to trimming and J lost 7 bases, with 27 bases between them. Germline lookup yields CDR1 MDHEN and CDR2 SYDVKM. This CDR3 has 17 residues. The CDR3 is CASSGTGTAGPENEQFF. The CDR3 DNA reads as TGTGCCAGCTCCGGAACCGGGACGGCGGGACCTGAGAATGAGCAGTTCTTC. The full variable domain, in which reference TRBV28 and TRBJ2-1 provide the parts outside the CDR3, is DVKVTQSSRYLVKRTGEKVFLECVQDMDHENMFWYRQDPGLGLRLIYFSYDVKMKEKGDIPEGYSVSREKKERFSLILESASTNQTSMYLCASSGTGTAGPENEQFFGPGTRLTVL.

This clonotype was seen many times. CDR3: CSVGGDSYNEQFF. The CDR3 DNA is TGCAGCGTTGGGGGTGACTCCTACAATGAGCAGTTCTTC. The chain is built from TRBV29-1 and TRBJ2-1; D unclear. V was trimmed by 4 bases and J by 0 bases, leaving 7 bases between them. CDR1 and CDR2 (germline): SQVTM, ANQGSEA. CDR3 length: 13 amino acids.

This clonotype was seen more than once but under ten times. The chain uses TRBV4-1 and TRBJ2-7, with 11 bases lining up with TRBD1. Germline CDR1 MGHRA, CDR2 YSYEKL. There are 15 residues in the CDR3. With V trimmed by 0 bases and J by 7 bases, 5 bases remained unmatched. In DNA, the CDR3 is TGCGCCAGCAGCCAAGAGGCCGGGACAGGGGGAGAGCAGTACTTC. Amino acid sequence: CASSQEAGTGGEQYF.

This sequence joins TRBV2 and TRBJ2-7, with no clear D. V was trimmed by 6 bases and J by 3 bases, leaving 21 bases between them. Germline lookup yields CDR1 SNHLY and CDR2 FYNNEI. The CDR3 runs to 16 residues. The CDR3 DNA reads as TGTGCCAGCAGCCCCAAAGTAGTCCTACTCTTCTACGAGCAGTACTTC. It is translated as CASSPKVVLLFYEQYF.

The V and J genes are TRBV12-3 or TRBV12-4 and TRBJ1-2; D is possibly TRBD1 (5 bases). The V end lost 7 bases, the J end lost 4 bases, and 16 bases lay between the germline ends. The CDR3 is made up of 14 amino acids. The CDR3 coding sequence is TGTGCCAGCACCTACGAGGGACGGTCCTATGGCTACACCTTC. It specifies CASTYEGRSYGYTF.

V and J are TRBV6-5 and TRBJ2-6; D is ambiguous. The germline V gene has CDR1 MNHEY and CDR2 SVGAGI. There are 15 residues in the CDR3. V lost 2 bases and J 0 bases, leaving 5 bases between the germline ends. CDR3: CASSYAISGANVLTF. In DNA, the CDR3 is TGTGCCAGCAGTTACGCCATCTCTGGGGCCAACGTCCTGACTTTC.